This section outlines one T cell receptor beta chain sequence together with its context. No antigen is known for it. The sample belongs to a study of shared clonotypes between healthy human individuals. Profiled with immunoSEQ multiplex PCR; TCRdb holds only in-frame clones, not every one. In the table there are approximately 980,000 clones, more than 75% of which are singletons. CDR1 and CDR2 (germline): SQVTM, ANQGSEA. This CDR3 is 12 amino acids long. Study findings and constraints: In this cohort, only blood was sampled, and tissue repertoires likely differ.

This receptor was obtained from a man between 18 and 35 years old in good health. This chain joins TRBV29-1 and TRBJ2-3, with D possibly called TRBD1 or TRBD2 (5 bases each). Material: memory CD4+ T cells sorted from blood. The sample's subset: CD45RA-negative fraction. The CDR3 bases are TGCAGTGCCGGGGCGGGCGCAGATACGCAGTATTTT. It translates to CSAGAGADTQYF.